These T cell receptor beta chains were read from a single sample in a study of blood T cell repertoires in COVID-19. This table comes from immunoSEQ multiplex PCR, and its TCRdb copy is limited to in-frame clones, with some not included. The data contain roughly 150,000 clones, roughly 87% of them singletons. Material for sequencing was peripheral blood. Receptors were obtained from a human donor in a cohort sampled during active COVID-19. Both conserved end residues are part of each CDR3.

TRBV5-1	TRBJ2-4	CASSWRYRGAGAKNIQYF
TRBV6-5	TRBJ1-1	CASRRQGTNTEAFF
TRBV5-1	TRBJ2-7	CASSLGTNSSYEQYF
TRBV9	TRBJ1-1	CASSPETGSGEAFF
TRBV28	TRBJ2-7	CARHPPPKGEQYF
TRBV2	TRBJ2-6	CASRTGLAGAGANVLTF
TRBV24-1	TRBJ1-1	CATTASAGNTEAFF
TRBV27	TRBJ1-2	CASSPDRANYGYTF
TRBV11-2	TRBJ1-3	CASSLGQGNTGNTIYF
TRBV11-1	TRBJ1-6	CASSRTGGKSPLHF
TRBV30	TRBJ1-6	CAWSGQGFGSPLHF
TRBV11-2	TRBJ1-4	CASSWTGGHMTNEKLFF
TRBV7-9	TRBJ2-5	CASSPSSGQETQYF
TRBV24-1	TRBJ2-7	CATSDSRRPYF
TRBV24-1	TRBJ2-5	CATSDHARETQYF
TRBV27	TRBJ2-7	CASSRTESYEQYF
TRBV29-1	TRBJ2-7	CSVLRGYEQYF
TRBV19	TRBJ2-7	CASAPYSQGGPYEQYF
TRBV30	TRBJ1-2	CAWSQGLNYGYTF
TRBV25-1	TRBJ2-7	CASSEATGGGSYEQYF
TRBV7-9	TRBJ1-4	CASSGQGATNEKLFF
TRBV19	TRBJ2-3	CASSIAGTDTQYF
TRBV5-6	TRBJ1-4	CASSLAVGGGEKLFF
TRBV7-9	TRBJ2-7	CASSLGHPYEQYF
TRBV6-5	TRBJ1-2	CASSSGTSTYGYTF
TRBV7-2	TRBJ1-1	CASSFGNTEAFF
TRBV14	TRBJ2-1	CASSLLGGAGAWEQFF
TRBV10-3	TRBJ2-5	CAISDITGGQETQYF
TRBV28	TRBJ2-7	CASSFGGQGKAEQYF
TRBV6-2/TRBV6-3	TRBJ2-7	CASSLTPGGPYEQYF
TRBV5-1	TRBJ2-3	CASSNDRVKDTQYF
TRBV6-5	TRBJ2-5	CASNPLGQGKETQYF
TRBV5-1	TRBJ1-3	CASSLDRGGGNTIYF
TRBV4-1	TRBJ2-3	CASSLYKDRSTDTQYF
TRBV7-2	TRBJ2-5	CASSPRTSGGPQYF
TRBV6-5	TRBJ2-7	CASQTSGSYEQYF
TRBV18	TRBJ1-5	CASSPSGTGNQPQHF
TRBV2	TRBJ2-7	CASSEPRQGTNEQYF
TRBV11-3	TRBJ2-3	CASSFVPTGTQYF
TRBV7-3	TRBJ1-3	CASSPVGGANTIYF
TRBV7-2	TRBJ2-3	CASSLVSLSTDTQYF